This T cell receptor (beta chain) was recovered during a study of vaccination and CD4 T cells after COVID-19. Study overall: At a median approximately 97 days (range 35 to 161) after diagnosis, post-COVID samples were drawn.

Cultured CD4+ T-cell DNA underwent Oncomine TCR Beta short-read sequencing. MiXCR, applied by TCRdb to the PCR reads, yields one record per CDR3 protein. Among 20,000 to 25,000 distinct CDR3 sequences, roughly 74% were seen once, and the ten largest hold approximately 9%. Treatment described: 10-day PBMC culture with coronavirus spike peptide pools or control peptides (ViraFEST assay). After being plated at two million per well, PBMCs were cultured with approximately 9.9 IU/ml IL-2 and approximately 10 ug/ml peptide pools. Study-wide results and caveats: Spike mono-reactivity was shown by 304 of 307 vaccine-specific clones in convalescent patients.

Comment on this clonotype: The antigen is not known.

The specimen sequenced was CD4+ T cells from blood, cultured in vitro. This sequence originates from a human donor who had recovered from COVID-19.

CDR3 sequence reads: CASSQDLFTNYGYTF. The CDR3, as DNA: TGTGCCAGCAGCCAAGATCTGTTCACTAACTATGGCTACACCTTC. The V gene is TRBV14, the J gene TRBJ1-2; unclear D gene. V was pared by 0 bases and J by 0 bases, with 8 bases between. CDR3 length equals 15 residues. Germline assignment: CDR1 SGHDN and CDR2 FVKESK.